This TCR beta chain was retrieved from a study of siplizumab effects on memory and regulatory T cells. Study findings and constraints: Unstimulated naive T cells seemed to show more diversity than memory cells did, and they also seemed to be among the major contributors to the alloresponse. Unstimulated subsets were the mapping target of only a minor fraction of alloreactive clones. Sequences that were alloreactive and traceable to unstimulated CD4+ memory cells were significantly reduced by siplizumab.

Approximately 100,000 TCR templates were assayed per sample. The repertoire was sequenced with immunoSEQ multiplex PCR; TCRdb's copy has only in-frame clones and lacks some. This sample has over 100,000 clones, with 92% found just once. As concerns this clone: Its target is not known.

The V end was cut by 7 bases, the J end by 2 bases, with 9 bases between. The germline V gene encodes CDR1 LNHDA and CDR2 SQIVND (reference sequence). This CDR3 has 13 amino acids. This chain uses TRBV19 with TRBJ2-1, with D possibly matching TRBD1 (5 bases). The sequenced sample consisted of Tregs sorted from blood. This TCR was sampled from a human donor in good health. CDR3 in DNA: TGTGCCAGTAACAGGTTTCCCTACAATGAGCAGTTCTTC. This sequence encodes CASNRFPYNEQFF.